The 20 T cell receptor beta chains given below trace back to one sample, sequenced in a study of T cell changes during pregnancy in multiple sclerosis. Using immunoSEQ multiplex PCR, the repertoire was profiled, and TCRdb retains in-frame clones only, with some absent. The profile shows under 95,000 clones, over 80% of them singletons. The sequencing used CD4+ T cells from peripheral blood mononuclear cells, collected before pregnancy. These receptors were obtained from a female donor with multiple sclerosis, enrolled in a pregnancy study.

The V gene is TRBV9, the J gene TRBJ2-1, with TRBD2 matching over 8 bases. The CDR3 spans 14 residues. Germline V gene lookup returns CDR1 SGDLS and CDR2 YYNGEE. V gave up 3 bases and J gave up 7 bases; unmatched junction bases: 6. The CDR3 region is CASSARSGGNEQFF. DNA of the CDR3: TGTGCCAGCAGCGCCCGCTCGGGGGGGAATGAGCAGTTCTTC.

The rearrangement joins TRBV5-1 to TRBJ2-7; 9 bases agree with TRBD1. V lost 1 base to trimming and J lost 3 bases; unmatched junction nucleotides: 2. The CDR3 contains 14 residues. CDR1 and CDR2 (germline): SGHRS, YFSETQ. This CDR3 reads CASSLRQGVYEQYF. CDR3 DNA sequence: TGCGCCAGCAGCTTGAGACAGGGGGTCTACGAGCAGTACTTC.

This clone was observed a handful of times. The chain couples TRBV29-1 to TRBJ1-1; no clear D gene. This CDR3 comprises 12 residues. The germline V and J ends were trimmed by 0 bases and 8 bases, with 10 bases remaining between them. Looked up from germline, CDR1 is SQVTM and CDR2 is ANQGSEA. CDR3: CSVEEGRREAFF. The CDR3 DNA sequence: TGCAGCGTTGAAGAAGGACGGAGGGAAGCTTTCTTT.

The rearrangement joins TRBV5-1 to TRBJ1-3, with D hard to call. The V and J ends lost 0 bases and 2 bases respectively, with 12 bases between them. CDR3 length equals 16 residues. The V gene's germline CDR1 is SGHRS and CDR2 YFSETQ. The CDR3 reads CASSLAGSSPGNTIYF. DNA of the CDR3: TGCGCCAGCAGCTTGGCCGGTAGCTCCCCTGGAAACACCATATATTTT.

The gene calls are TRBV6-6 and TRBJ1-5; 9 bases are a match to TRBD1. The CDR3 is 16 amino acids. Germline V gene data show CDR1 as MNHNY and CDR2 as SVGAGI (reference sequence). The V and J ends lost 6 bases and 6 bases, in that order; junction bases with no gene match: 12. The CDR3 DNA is TGTGCCAGCAGCCGTGTACGGGACAGGGTCCCTCAGCCCCAGCATTTT. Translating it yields CASSRVRDRVPQPQHF.

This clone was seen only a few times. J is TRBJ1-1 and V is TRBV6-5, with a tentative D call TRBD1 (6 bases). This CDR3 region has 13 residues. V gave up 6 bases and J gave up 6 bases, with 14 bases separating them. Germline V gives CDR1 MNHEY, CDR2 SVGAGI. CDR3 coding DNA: TGTGCCAGCAGACAGGGACCTAATTCTGAAGCTTTCTTT. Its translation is CASRQGPNSEAFF.

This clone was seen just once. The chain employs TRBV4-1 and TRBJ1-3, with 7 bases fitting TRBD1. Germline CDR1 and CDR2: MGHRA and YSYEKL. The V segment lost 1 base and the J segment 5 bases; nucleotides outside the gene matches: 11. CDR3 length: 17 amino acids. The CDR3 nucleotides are TGCGCCAGCAGCCAAGGTGTATCGACAGGGCTACGAAACACCATATATTTT. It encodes CASSQGVSTGLRNTIYF.

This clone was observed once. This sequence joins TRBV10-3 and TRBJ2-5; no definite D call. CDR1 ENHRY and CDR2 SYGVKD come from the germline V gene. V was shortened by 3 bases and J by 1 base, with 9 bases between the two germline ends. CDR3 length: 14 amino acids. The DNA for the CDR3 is TGTGCCATCAGTGACCCCAGAACCCAAGAGACCCAGTACTTC. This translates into CAISDPRTQETQYF.

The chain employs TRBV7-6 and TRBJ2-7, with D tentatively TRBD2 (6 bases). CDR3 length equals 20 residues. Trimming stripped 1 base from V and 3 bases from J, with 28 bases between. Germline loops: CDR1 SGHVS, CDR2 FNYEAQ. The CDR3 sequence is CASSLEVGASSHPGDYEQYF. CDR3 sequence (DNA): TGTGCCAGCAGCTTAGAAGTTGGGGCTTCATCACATCCGGGGGACTACGAGCAGTACTTC.

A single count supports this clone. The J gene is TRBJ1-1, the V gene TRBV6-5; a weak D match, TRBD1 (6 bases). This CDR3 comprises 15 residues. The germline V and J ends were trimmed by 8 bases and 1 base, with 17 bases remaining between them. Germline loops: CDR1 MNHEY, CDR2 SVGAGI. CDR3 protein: CASLPSGGQNTEAFF. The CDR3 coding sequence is TGTGCCAGCCTCCCCTCGGGGGGCCAGAACACTGAAGCTTTCTTT.

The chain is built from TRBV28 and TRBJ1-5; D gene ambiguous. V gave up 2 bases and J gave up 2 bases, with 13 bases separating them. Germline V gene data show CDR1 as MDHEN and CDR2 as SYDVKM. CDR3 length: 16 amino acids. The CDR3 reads CASSLNTGQGNQPQHF. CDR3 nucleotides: TGTGCCAGCAGTTTAAATACTGGCCAGGGCAATCAGCCCCAGCATTTT.

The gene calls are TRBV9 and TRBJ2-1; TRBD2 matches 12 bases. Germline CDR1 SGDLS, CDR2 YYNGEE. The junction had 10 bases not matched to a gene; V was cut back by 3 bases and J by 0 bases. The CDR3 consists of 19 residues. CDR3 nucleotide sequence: TGTGCCAGCAGCGGAGGGGGACTAGCGGGTCTGAGCTCCTACAATGAGCAGTTCTTC. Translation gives CASSGGGLAGLSSYNEQFF.

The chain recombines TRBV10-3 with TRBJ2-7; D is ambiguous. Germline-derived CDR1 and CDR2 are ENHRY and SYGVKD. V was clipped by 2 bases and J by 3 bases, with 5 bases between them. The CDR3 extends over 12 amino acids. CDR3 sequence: CAISEPSYEQYF. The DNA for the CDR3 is TGTGCCATCAGTGAGCCCAGCTACGAGCAGTACTTC.

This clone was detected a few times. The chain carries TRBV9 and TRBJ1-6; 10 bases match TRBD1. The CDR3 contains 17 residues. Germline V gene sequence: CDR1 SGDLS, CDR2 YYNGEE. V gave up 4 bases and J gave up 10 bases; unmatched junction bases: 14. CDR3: CASSPNQGTGVGSPLHF. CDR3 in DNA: TGTGCCAGCAGCCCAAATCAGGGGACAGGGGTGGGATCACCCCTCCACTTT.

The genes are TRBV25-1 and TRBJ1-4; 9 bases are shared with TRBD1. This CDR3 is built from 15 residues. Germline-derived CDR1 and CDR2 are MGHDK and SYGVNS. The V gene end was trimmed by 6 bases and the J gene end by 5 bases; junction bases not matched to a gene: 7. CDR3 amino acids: CASRTAGTGNEKLFF. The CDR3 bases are TGTGCCAGCAGAACTGCCGGGACAGGGAATGAAAAACTGTTTTTT.

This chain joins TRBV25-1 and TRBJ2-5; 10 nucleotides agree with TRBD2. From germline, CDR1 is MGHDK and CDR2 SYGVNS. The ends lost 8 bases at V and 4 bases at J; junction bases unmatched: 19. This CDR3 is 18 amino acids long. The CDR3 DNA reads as TGTGCCAGCGCCAGCCTGGGAGCTAGCGGGAGATCTACAGAGACCCAGTACTTC. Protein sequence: CASASLGASGRSTETQYF.

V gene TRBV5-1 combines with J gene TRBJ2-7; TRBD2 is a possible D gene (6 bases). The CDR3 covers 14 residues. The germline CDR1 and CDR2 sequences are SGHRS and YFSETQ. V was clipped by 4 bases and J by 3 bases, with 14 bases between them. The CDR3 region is CASSPRPGDYEQYF. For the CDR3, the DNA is TGCGCCAGCAGCCCCAGGCCGGGGGACTACGAGCAGTACTTC.

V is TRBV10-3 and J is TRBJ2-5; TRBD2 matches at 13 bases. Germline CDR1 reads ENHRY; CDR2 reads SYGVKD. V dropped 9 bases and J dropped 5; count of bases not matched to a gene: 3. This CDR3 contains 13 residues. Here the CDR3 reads CAIGTSGKETQYF. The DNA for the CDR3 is TGTGCCATAGGGACTAGCGGGAAGGAGACCCAGTACTTC.

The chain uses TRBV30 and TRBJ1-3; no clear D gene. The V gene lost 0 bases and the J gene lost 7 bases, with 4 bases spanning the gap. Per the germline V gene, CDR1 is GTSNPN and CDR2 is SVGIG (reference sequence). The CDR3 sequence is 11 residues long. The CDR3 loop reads CAWSVMNTIYF. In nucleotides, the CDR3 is TGTGCCTGGAGTGTTATGAACACCATATATTTT.

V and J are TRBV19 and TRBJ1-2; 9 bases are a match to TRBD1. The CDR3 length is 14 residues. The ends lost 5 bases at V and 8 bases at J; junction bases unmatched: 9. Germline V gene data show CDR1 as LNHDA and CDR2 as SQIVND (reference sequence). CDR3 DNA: TGTGCCAGTAGTCCCCTCGACAGGGGGAACGGCTACACCTTC. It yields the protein CASSPLDRGNGYTF.